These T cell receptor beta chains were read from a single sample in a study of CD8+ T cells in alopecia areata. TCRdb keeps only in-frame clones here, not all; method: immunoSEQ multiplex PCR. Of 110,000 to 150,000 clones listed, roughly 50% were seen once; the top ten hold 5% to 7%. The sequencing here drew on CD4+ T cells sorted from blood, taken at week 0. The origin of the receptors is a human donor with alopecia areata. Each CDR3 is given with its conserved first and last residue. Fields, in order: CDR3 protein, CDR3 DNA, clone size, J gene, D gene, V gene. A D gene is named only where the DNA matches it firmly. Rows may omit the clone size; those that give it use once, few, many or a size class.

CDR3aa: CASSVRSGEPSYEQYF
CDR3nt: TGTGCCAGCAGCGTCCGCAGCGGGGAACCCTCCTACGAGCAGTACTTC
abundance: few
j_gene: TRBJ2-7
d_gene: TRBD2
v_gene: TRBV7-2

CDR3aa: CASSESGSGGYEQFF
CDR3nt: TGTGCCAGTAGTGAATCGGGGAGCGGGGGATATGAGCAGTTCTTC
abundance: medium-sized
j_gene: TRBJ2-1
d_gene: TRBD2
v_gene: TRBV19

CDR3aa: CSVSRQDQTTEAFF
CDR3nt: TGCAGCGTTAGCCGACAGGACCAGACCACTGAAGCTTTCTTT
abundance: NA
j_gene: TRBJ1-1
d_gene: NA
v_gene: TRBV29-1

CDR3aa: CASSLVGYEQYF
CDR3nt: TGTGCCAGCAGCTTAGTGGGCTACGAGCAGTACTTC
abundance: few
j_gene: TRBJ2-7
d_gene: NA
v_gene: TRBV7-2

CDR3aa: CASSLPGTSGGPSYNEQFF
CDR3nt: TGTGCCAGCAGTTTACCCGGGACTAGCGGGGGGCCGTCTTACAATGAGCAGTTCTTC
abundance: few
j_gene: TRBJ2-1
d_gene: TRBD2
v_gene: TRBV27

CDR3aa: CASSVEWGDTQYF
CDR3nt: TGTGCCAGCAGCGTAGAATGGGGTGATACGCAGTATTTT
abundance: NA
j_gene: TRBJ2-3
d_gene: NA
v_gene: TRBV9

CDR3aa: CASSPQAKNIQYF
CDR3nt: TGTGCCAGCTCACCACAAGCCAAAAACATTCAGTACTTC
abundance: NA
j_gene: TRBJ2-4
d_gene: NA
v_gene: TRBV18

CDR3aa: CAIRKTGGDRSGANVLTF
CDR3nt: TGTGCCATCAGGAAGACAGGGGGTGATCGCTCTGGGGCCAACGTCCTGACTTTC
abundance: NA
j_gene: TRBJ2-6
d_gene: TRBD1
v_gene: TRBV10-3

CDR3aa: CASSQELPTGAAHYGYTF
CDR3nt: TGCGCCAGCAGCCAAGAGCTCCCGACAGGGGCCGCGCACTATGGCTACACCTTC
abundance: NA
j_gene: TRBJ1-2
d_gene: TRBD1
v_gene: TRBV4-3

CDR3aa: CASSQALGYRGQRLDYGYTF
CDR3nt: TGCGCCAGCAGCCAAGCCCTGGGGTACAGGGGGCAGAGATTAGACTATGGCTACACCTTC
abundance: few
j_gene: TRBJ1-2
d_gene: TRBD1
v_gene: TRBV4-1

CDR3aa: CAISESIGQLYF
CDR3nt: TGTGCCATCAGTGAGTCGATTGGACAGCTGTACTTC
abundance: few
j_gene: TRBJ2-4
d_gene: NA
v_gene: TRBV10-3

CDR3aa: CSVELIAGGPNTQYF
CDR3nt: TGCAGCGTTGAGTTGATAGCGGGGGGGCCTAATACGCAGTATTTT
abundance: NA
j_gene: TRBJ2-3
d_gene: TRBD2
v_gene: TRBV29-1

CDR3aa: CASSLEPHTQYF
CDR3nt: TGTGCCAGCAGCTTAGAACCGCATACGCAGTATTTT
abundance: NA
j_gene: TRBJ2-3
d_gene: NA
v_gene: TRBV7-9

CDR3aa: CASSQVADRGSSPLHF
CDR3nt: TGTGCCAGCAGCCAAGTGGCGGACAGGGGAAGTTCACCCCTCCACTTT
abundance: NA
j_gene: TRBJ1-6
d_gene: TRBD1
v_gene: TRBV4-2

CDR3aa: CASSQPTTSETQYF
CDR3nt: TGCGCCAGCAGCCAACCTACTACTAGCGAGACCCAGTACTTC
abundance: NA
j_gene: TRBJ2-5
d_gene: NA
v_gene: TRBV4-1